Listed below are T cell receptor beta chains from one sample, sequenced in a study of T cells in Graves' hyperthyroidism and ophthalmopathy. TCRdb processed the multiplex PCR reads anew with MiXCR; each CDR3 protein has one entry. The sample yields 750,000 to 950,000 distinct CDR3 sequences, 35% to 40% seen once. Sequences were obtained from blood. The receptors come from a man younger than 35 with Graves' hyperthyroidism. Both conserved end residues are part of each CDR3. Fields, in order: V gene, J gene, D gene, clone size, CDR3 protein, CDR3 DNA. D genes are given only for firm matches. A clone size is listed for some rows: how often the clone was seen (once, few, many), or a class if it is expanded.

V: TRBV20-1; J: TRBJ2-7; D: .; size: many; CDR3: CSARGGDTYEQYF; DNA: TGCAGTGCTAGAGGGGGGGATACCTACGAGCAGTACTTC
V: TRBV7-9; J: TRBJ1-1; D: TRBD1; size: .; CDR3: CASSLGPGQGLVWMNTEAFF; DNA: TGTGCCAGCAGCTTGGGTCCGGGACAGGGGTTGGTCTGGATGAACACTGAAGCTTTCTTT
V: TRBV7-9; J: TRBJ1-1; D: .; size: .; CDR3: CASRLSPPGVTEAFF; DNA: TGTGCCAGCAGGTTATCCCCACCGGGGGTAACTGAAGCTTTCTTT
V: TRBV5-6; J: TRBJ1-3; D: .; size: few; CDR3: CASSFYDPGNTIYF; DNA: TGTGCCAGCAGCTTTTATGACCCTGGAAACACCATATATTTT
V: TRBV20-1; J: TRBJ1-5; D: TRBD1; size: .; CDR3: CSATTGVVGQPQHF; DNA: TGCAGTGCCACGACAGGGGTTGTTGGTCAGCCCCAGCATTTT
V: TRBV2; J: TRBJ2-7; D: TRBD1; size: many; CDR3: CASIGQGLWDEQYF; DNA: TGTGCCAGCATCGGACAGGGGCTGTGGGACGAGCAGTACTTC
V: TRBV20-1; J: TRBJ2-5; D: .; size: once; CDR3: CSAISDGAQETQYF; DNA: TGCAGTGCCATCAGCGACGGGGCTCAAGAGACCCAGTACTTC
V: TRBV12-3/TRBV12-4; J: TRBJ1-5; D: .; size: few; CDR3: CASSFGEFQHF; DNA: TGTGCCAGCAGTTTCGGGGAGTTCCAGCATTTT
V: TRBV12-3/TRBV12-4; J: TRBJ2-7; D: .; size: few; CDR3: CARPTVTDEQYF; DNA: TGTGCCAGACCGACAGTGACGGACGAGCAGTACTTC
V: TRBV7-2; J: TRBJ1-2; D: TRBD1; size: .; CDR3: CASSTGQGGYGYTF; DNA: TGTGCCAGCAGCACTGGACAGGGGGGCTATGGCTACACCTTC
V: TRBV7-3; J: TRBJ2-7; D: TRBD2; size: .; CDR3: CASSSWGGPKIYEQYF; DNA: TGTGCCAGCAGCTCCTGGGGGGGTCCAAAAATCTACGAGCAGTACTTC
V: TRBV4-3; J: TRBJ2-7; D: TRBD1; size: .; CDR3: CASSQSGQAPYEQYF; DNA: TGCGCCAGCAGCCAATCGGGACAGGCCCCTTACGAGCAGTACTTC
V: TRBV2; J: TRBJ2-5; D: .; size: many; CDR3: CASTGRDRGQETQYF; DNA: TGTGCCAGCACCGGTAGAGACCGAGGTCAAGAGACCCAGTACTTC
V: TRBV15; J: TRBJ2-7; D: .; size: .; CDR3: CATSSLPSTGSYEQYF; DNA: TGTGCCACCAGCAGCCTACCTTCGACTGGGTCCTACGAGCAGTACTTC
V: TRBV7-6; J: TRBJ2-2; D: TRBD2; size: few; CDR3: CASSFIGGVTGELFF; DNA: TGTGCCAGCAGCTTTATCGGGGGGGTAACCGGAGAGCTGTTTTTT
V: TRBV5-1; J: TRBJ1-1; D: .; size: .; CDR3: CASSSEGRRGSTEAFF; DNA: TGCGCCAGCAGCTCGGAGGGGAGGAGAGGCTCCACTGAAGCTTTCTTT
V: TRBV4-1; J: TRBJ1-5; D: .; size: many; CDR3: CASSQGDQPQHF; DNA: TGCGCCAGCAGCCAAGGGGATCAGCCCCAGCATTTT
V: TRBV6-6; J: TRBJ2-7; D: .; size: .; CDR3: CASSYSRYNSYEQYF; DNA: TGTGCCAGCAGTTACTCGAGGTACAACTCCTACGAGCAGTACTTC
V: TRBV7-3; J: TRBJ1-1; D: .; size: .; CDR3: CASSLTPALNTEAFF; DNA: TGTGCCAGCAGCTTAACCCCCGCGTTGAACACTGAAGCTTTCTTT
V: TRBV5-4; J: TRBJ1-6; D: TRBD1; size: few; CDR3: CASTPAGGNSPLHF; DNA: TGTGCCAGCACCCCAGCAGGGGGCAATTCACCCCTCCACTTT
V: TRBV4-1; J: TRBJ1-1; D: TRBD1; size: .; CDR3: CASSHPTGATEAFF; DNA: TGCGCCAGCAGCCACCCGACAGGGGCCACTGAAGCTTTCTTT
V: TRBV6-5; J: TRBJ2-7; D: .; size: few; CDR3: CASSGPTSNHEQYF; DNA: TGTGCCAGCAGCGGACCTACTAGCAACCACGAGCAGTACTTC
V: TRBV29-1; J: TRBJ2-5; D: .; size: .; CDR3: CSVEDGGPQETQYF; DNA: TGCAGCGTTGAAGACGGAGGGCCCCAAGAGACCCAGTACTTC
V: TRBV9; J: TRBJ2-2; D: .; size: .; CDR3: CASSVEVRAGELFF; DNA: TGTGCCAGCAGCGTAGAGGTTCGAGCCGGGGAGCTGTTTTTT
V: TRBV6-5; J: TRBJ1-2; D: TRBD1; size: .; CDR3: CASTDQGAYYGYTF; DNA: TGTGCCAGCACCGACCAGGGGGCCTACTATGGCTACACCTTC
V: TRBV7-8; J: TRBJ2-2; D: .; size: few; CDR3: CASSLVGPKNTGELFF; DNA: TGTGCCAGCAGCTTAGTGGGACCCAAAAACACCGGGGAGCTGTTTTTT
V: TRBV2; J: TRBJ2-5; D: .; size: many; CDR3: CASNAGREETQYF; DNA: TGTGCCAGCAATGCAGGGCGGGAAGAGACCCAGTACTTC
V: TRBV5-5; J: TRBJ2-5; D: .; size: .; CDR3: CASSYSRWETQYF; DNA: TGTGCCAGCAGTTACTCGAGGTGGGAGACCCAGTACTTC
V: TRBV20-1; J: TRBJ2-7; D: .; size: many; CDR3: CSAGGAGIHEQYF; DNA: TGCAGTGCTGGGGGGGCAGGGATCCACGAGCAGTACTTC
V: TRBV7-9; J: TRBJ1-3; D: .; size: many; CDR3: CASSLPTGRSGNTIYF; DNA: TGTGCCAGCAGCTTACCGACAGGTCGCTCTGGAAACACCATATATTTT
V: TRBV2; J: TRBJ1-5; D: .; size: many; CDR3: CASSESVNQPQHF; DNA: TGTGCCAGCAGTGAAAGCGTTAATCAGCCCCAGCATTTT
V: TRBV7-2; J: TRBJ1-2; D: TRBD1; size: .; CDR3: CASSQLTGGSYGYTF; DNA: TGTGCCAGCAGCCAACTTACAGGGGGCTCGTATGGCTACACCTTC
V: TRBV20-1; J: TRBJ2-2; D: .; size: .; CDR3: CSAPEDRGGELFF; DNA: TGCAGTGCCCCCGAAGACCGGGGTGGGGAGCTGTTTTTT
V: TRBV10-3; J: TRBJ2-7; D: TRBD1; size: .; CDR3: CAARGGAGTGEQYF; DNA: TGTGCCGCGAGGGGGGGCGCAGGGACAGGGGAGCAGTACTTC
V: TRBV5-1; J: TRBJ1-4; D: TRBD1; size: .; CDR3: CASSFRGSNEKLFF; DNA: TGCGCCAGCAGCTTCAGGGGGAGTAATGAAAAACTGTTTTTT
V: TRBV7-9; J: TRBJ2-5; D: .; size: .; CDR3: CASSLILETQYF; DNA: TGTGCCAGCAGCTTAATTCTGGAGACCCAGTACTTC
V: TRBV9; J: TRBJ1-1; D: .; size: .; CDR3: CASPLEVNTEAFF; DNA: TGTGCCAGCCCCCTCGAGGTGAACACTGAAGCTTTCTTT
V: TRBV7-9; J: TRBJ1-1; D: TRBD1; size: few; CDR3: CASSLWTGVLNTEAFF; DNA: TGTGCCAGCAGCTTGTGGACAGGGGTCCTGAACACTGAAGCTTTCTTT
V: TRBV2; J: TRBJ1-2; D: TRBD1; size: .; CDR3: CASSSRDRGYGYTF; DNA: TGTGCCAGCAGTTCCCGGGACAGGGGCTATGGCTACACCTTC
V: TRBV12-3/TRBV12-4; J: TRBJ1-4; D: .; size: .; CDR3: CASSFSLATNEKLFF; DNA: TGTGCCAGCAGTTTTAGTCTTGCAACTAATGAAAAACTGTTTTTT